A single sample gave rise to the 2 T cell receptor beta chains below, sequenced in a study of T cell repertoires in cytomegalovirus infection (dated by TCRdb to the late 2010s). Antigens of these TCRs are unknown. The treatment or condition label for this specimen denotes: in vitro stimulation with specific CMV peptide epitopes to enrich CMV-specific T cells. The sample was run on an Illumina HiSeq 1500. TCRdb took the public reads, trimmed them with fastp at Q25, ran MiXCR for clone calling and kept in-frame beta chains. Each CDR3 protein appears once, grouped with its most common genes and DNA. In this sample the table shows about 89,000 distinct CDR3 sequences, roughly 29% of which occur a single time. 65% to 75% of the sample belongs to the ten largest clones. The starting material was CD8+ T cells from cultured PBMCs, obtained from culture after CMV antigen stimulation. The receptors were sampled from a human donor in good health (CMV status not recorded). Some clones in this sample may be carry-over from other donors' samples.

The chain links TRBV7-9 to TRBJ2-1; 12 bases match TRBD2. CDR1 is SEHNR and CDR2 is FQNEAQ in the germline V gene (reference sequence). CDR3 length: 19 amino acids. Trimming took 4 bases from V and 0 from J; bases not matched to a gene: 10. This CDR3 is CASSSSTSGGLISYNEQFF. The CDR3 DNA reads TGTGCCAGCAGCTCCTCGACTAGCGGGGGCCTCATCTCCTACAATGAGCAGTTCTTC.

This clonotype came up a few times. The chain links TRBV28 to TRBJ1-5, with 7 nucleotides matching TRBD1. The CDR3 spans 18 residues. Germline CDR1 MDHEN, CDR2 SYDVKM. V shed 4 bases, J shed 4 bases, and the junction held 16 bases outside the gene matches. As DNA, the CDR3 is TGTGCCAGCAGTTCTTACCTCCGACAGGGAGAAGGAAATCAGCCCCAGCATTTT. Protein sequence: CASSSYLRQGEGNQPQHF.